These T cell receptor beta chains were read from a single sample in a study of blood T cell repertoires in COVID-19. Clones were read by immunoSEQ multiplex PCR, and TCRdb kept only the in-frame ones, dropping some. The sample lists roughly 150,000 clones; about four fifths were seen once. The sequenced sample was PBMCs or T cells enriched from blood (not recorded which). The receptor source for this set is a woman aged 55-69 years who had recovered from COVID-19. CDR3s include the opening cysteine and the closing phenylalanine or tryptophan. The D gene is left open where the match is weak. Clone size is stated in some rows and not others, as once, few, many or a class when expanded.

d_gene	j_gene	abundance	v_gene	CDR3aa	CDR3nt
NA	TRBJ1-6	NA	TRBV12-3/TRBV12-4	CASNRAGSPLHF	TGTGCCAGCAACAGGGCCGGCTCACCCCTCCACTTT
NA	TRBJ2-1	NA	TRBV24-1	CAGGSEQFF	TGTGCCGGGGGGAGTGAGCAGTTCTTC
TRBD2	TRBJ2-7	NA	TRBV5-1	CASSLDTSGGSPWYEQYF	TGCGCCAGCAGCTTGGATACTAGCGGGGGGTCCCCCTGGTACGAGCAGTACTTC
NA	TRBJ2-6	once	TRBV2	CASTPVSGANVLTF	TGTGCCAGCACCCCGGTCTCTGGGGCCAACGTCCTGACTTTC
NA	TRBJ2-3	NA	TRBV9	CASSASVGGPADTQYF	TGTGCCAGCAGCGCTAGTGTGGGGGGGCCAGCAGATACGCAGTATTTT
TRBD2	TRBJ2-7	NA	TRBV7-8	CASSARTSGDSYEQYF	TGTGCCAGCAGCGCGCGGACTAGCGGGGACTCCTACGAGCAGTACTTC
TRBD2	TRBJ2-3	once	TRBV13	CASSLGSSGGAPDTQYF	TGTGCCAGCAGCTTAGGGTCTAGCGGGGGGGCGCCAGATACGCAGTATTTT
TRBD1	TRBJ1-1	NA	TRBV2	CASREDRVAEAFF	TGTGCCAGCAGAGAGGACAGGGTTGCTGAAGCTTTCTTT
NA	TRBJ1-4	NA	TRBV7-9	CASSDSGEKLFF	TGTGCCAGTTCGGACTCCGGCGAAAAACTGTTTTTT
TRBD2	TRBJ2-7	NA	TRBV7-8	CASSLVRASGGSYYEQYF	TGTGCCAGCAGCTTAGTTCGAGCCAGCGGGGGTTCCTACTACGAGCAGTACTTC
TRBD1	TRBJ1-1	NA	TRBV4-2	CASSPGTGFNTEAFF	TGTGCCAGCAGCCCAGGGACAGGGTTTAACACTGAAGCTTTCTTT
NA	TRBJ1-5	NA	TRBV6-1	CASSEMTPSHQPQHF	TGTGCCAGCAGTGAAATGACTCCCAGCCATCAGCCCCAGCATTTT
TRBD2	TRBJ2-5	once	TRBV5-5	CASSLTSGAAQETQYF	TGTGCCAGCAGCTTGACTAGCGGGGCAGCCCAAGAGACCCAGTACTTC
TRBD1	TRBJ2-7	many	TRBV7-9	CASSDGQALYEQYF	TGTGCCAGCAGCGACGGACAGGCCCTCTACGAGCAGTACTTC
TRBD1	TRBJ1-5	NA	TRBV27	CASSPRDRSNQPQHF	TGTGCCAGCAGTCCCCGGGACAGAAGCAATCAGCCCCAGCATTTT
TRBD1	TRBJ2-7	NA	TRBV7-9	CASSPLDRDESEQYF	TGTGCCAGCAGCCCTCTGGACAGGGACGAAAGCGAGCAGTACTTC
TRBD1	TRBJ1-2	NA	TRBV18	CASSLGTGLKGYTF	TGTGCCAGCTCACTCGGGACAGGGCTGAAGGGCTACACCTTC
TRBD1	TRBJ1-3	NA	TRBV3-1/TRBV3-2	CASSHRGQGAGNTIYF	TGTGCCAGCAGCCACCGAGGACAGGGGGCAGGAAACACCATATATTTT
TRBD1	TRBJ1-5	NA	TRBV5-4	CASRDRGGQPQHF	TGTGCCAGCAGGGACAGGGGAGGTCAGCCCCAGCATTTT
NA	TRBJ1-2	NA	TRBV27	CASSLSFTSGYTF	TGTGCCAGCAGTTTATCGTTTACAAGTGGCTACACCTTC
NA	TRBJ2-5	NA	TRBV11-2	CASSLGGLRGGETQYF	TGTGCCAGCAGCTTAGGGGGTCTTCGTGGAGGGGAGACCCAGTACTTC
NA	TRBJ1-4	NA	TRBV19	CASSTADLNEKLFF	TGTGCCAGTAGTACGGCGGACTTGAATGAAAAACTGTTTTTT
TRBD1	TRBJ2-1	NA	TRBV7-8	CASSLRTGGSSANEQFF	TGTGCCAGCAGCTTAAGGACAGGGGGCTCTTCGGCCAACGAGCAGTTCTTC
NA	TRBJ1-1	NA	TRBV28	CASSLDSYTEAFF	TGTGCCAGCAGTTTGGACAGTTACACTGAAGCTTTCTTT
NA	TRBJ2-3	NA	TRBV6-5	CASSYHEADTQYF	TGTGCCAGCAGTTATCATGAGGCAGATACGCAGTATTTT
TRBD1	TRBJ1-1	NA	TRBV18	CASSQRDRNTEAFF	TGTGCCAGCTCACAAAGGGACAGAAACACTGAAGCTTTCTTT
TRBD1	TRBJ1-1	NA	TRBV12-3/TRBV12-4	CASSLDRGTEAFF	TGTGCCAGCAGCCTTGACAGGGGGACTGAAGCTTTCTTT
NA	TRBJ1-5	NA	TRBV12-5	CASGLVLGASNQPQHF	TGTGCTAGTGGTTTGGTACTGGGCGCAAGCAATCAGCCCCAGCATTTT
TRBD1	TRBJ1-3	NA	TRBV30	CAWSIPPTGYGRNTIYF	TGTGCCTGGAGTATTCCCCCGACAGGGTATGGAAGAAACACCATATATTTT
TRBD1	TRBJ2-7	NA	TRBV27	CASISRDRGLHEQYF	TGTGCCAGCATCAGCCGGGACAGGGGCCTGCACGAGCAGTACTTC
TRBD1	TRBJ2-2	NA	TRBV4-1	CASSRGQGYTGELFF	TGCGCCAGCAGCCGTGGACAGGGGTACACCGGGGAGCTGTTTTTT
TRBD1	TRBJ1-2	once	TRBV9	CASRREDRGPSGYTF	TGTGCCAGCAGGAGGGAGGACAGGGGGCCCTCTGGCTACACCTTC
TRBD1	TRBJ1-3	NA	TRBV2	CASRKGGGNPSGNTIYF	TGTGCCAGCAGGAAAGGAGGGGGCAATCCCTCTGGAAACACCATATATTTT
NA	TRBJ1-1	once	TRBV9	CASSVSGAVNTEAFF	TGTGCCAGCAGCGTATCAGGGGCGGTAAACACTGAAGCTTTCTTT
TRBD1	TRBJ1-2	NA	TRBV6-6	CASSYSSSGGDYGYTF	TGTGCCAGCAGTTACTCGTCGTCAGGGGGCGACTATGGCTACACCTTC